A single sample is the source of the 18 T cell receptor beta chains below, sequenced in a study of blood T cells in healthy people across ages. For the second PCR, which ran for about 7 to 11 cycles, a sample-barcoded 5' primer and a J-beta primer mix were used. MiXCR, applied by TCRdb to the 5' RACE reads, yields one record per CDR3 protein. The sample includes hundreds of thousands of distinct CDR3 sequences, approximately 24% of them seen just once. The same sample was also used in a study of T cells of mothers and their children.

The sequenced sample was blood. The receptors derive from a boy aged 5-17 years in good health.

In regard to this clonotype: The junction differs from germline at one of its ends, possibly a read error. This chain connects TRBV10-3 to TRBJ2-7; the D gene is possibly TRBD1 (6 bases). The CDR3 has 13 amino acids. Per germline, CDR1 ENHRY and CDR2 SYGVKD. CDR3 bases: TGTGCCATCAGTTCACAGGGCGCCTACGACCAGTACTTC. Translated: CAISSQGAYDQYF.

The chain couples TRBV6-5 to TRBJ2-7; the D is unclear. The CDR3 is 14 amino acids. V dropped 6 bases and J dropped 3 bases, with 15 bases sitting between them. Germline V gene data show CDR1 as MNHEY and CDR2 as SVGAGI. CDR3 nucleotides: TGTGCCAGCAGAGAAGAGAGCACCCACTACGAGCAGTACTTC. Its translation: CASREESTHYEQYF.

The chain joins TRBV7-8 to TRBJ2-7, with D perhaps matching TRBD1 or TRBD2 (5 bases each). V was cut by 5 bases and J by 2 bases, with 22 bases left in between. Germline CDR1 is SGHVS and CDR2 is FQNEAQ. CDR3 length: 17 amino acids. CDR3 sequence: CASSPRQKRLKPYEQYF. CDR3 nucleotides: TGTGCCAGCAGCCCGCGACAGAAGCGGCTAAAGCCCTACGAGCAGTACTTC.

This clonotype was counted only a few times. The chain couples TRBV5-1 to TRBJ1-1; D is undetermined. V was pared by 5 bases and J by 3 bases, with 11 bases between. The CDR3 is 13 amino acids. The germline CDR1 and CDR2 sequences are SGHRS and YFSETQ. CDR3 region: CASSRDGYTEAFF. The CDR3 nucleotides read TGCGCCAGCAGTCGCGATGGGTACACTGAAGCTTTCTTT.

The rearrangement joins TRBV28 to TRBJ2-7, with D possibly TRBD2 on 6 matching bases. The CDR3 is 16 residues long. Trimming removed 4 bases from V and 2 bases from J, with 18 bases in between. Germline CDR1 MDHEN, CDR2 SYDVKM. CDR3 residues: CASSSPAFGGTYEQYF. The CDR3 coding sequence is TGTGCCAGCAGTTCCCCCGCCTTTGGGGGGACCTACGAGCAGTACTTC.

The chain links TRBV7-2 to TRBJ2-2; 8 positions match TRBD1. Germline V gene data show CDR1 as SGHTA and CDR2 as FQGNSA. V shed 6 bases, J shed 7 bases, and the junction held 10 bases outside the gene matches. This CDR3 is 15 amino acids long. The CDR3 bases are TGTGCCAGCAGGGGGGTCAGGGGGCGTTTCGGGGAGCTGTTTTTT. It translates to CASRGVRGRFGELFF.

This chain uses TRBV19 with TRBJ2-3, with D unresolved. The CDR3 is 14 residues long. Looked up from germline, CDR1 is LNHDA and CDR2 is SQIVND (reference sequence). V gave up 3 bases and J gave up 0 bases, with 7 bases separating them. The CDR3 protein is CASSMEGSTDTQYF. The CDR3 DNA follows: TGTGCCAGTAGTATGGAAGGAAGCACAGATACGCAGTATTTT.

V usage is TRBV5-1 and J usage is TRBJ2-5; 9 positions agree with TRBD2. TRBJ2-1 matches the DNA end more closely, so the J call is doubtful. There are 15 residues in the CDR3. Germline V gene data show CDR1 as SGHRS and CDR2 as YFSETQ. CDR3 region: CASSLGLADHNEQFF. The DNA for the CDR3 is TGCGCCAGCAGCTTGGGACTAGCGGACCACAATGAGCAGTTCTTC.

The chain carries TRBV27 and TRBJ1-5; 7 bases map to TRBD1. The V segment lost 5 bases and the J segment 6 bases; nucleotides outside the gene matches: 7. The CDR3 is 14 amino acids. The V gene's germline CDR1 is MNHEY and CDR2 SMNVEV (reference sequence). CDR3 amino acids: CASSEQGFGQPQHF. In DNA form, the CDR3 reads TGTGCCAGCAGTGAACAGGGGTTCGGTCAGCCCCAGCATTTT.

CDR3 DNA: TGCGCCAGCAGTGAGTCGACCGGGAACGAAGCTTTCTTT. Translation gives CASSESTGNEAFF. The chain is built from TRBV10-1 and TRBJ1-1; D remains ambiguous. Trimming removed 0 bases from V and 8 bases from J, with 10 bases in between. The CDR3 runs to 13 residues. CDR1 and CDR2 from the germline V gene are WNHNN and SYGVQD (reference sequence).

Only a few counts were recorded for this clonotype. CDR3 amino acids: CATTRGGQGEYEQYF. CDR3 bases: TGTGCCACCACTCGGGGGGGCCAAGGGGAGTACGAGCAGTACTTC. The chain couples TRBV21-1 to TRBJ2-7; TRBD2, as called in the table, went unchecked against the DNA. TRBV21-1 is shown as a pseudogene. The CDR3 runs to 15 residues.

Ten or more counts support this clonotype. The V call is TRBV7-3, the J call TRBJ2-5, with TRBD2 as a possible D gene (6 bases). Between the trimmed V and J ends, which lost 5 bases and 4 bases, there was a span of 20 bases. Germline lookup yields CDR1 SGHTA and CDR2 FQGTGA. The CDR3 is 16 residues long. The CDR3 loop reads CASSPVGTPDRETQYF. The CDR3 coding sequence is TGTGCCAGCAGCCCAGTCGGGACTCCCGACAGAGAGACCCAGTACTTC.

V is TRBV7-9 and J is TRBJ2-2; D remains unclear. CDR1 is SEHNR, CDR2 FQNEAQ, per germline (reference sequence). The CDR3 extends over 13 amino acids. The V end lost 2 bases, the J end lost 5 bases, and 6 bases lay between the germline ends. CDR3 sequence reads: CASSLSLTGELFF. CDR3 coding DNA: TGTGCCAGCAGCTTAAGTCTAACCGGGGAGCTGTTTTTT.

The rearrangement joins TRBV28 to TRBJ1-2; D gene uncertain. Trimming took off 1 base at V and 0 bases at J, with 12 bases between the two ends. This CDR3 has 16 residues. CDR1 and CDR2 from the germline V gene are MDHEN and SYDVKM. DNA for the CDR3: TGTGCCAGCAGTTTATTTCGGGTTACAACTAACTATGGCTACACCTTC. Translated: CASSLFRVTTNYGYTF.

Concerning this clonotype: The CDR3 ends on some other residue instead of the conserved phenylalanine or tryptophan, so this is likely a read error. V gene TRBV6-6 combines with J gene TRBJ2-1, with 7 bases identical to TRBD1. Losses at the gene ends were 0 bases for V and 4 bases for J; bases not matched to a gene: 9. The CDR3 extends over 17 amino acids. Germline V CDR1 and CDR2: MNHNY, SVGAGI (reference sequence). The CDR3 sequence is CASSYSRTGDNYNEQFI. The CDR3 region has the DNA TGTGCCAGCAGTTACTCTCGGACAGGTGACAATTACAATGAGCAGTTCATC.

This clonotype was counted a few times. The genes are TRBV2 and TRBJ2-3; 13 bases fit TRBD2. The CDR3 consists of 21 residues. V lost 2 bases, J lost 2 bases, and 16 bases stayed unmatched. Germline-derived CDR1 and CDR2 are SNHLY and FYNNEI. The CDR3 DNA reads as TGTGCCAGCAGTGAACCAGTGAGGGTACTAGCGGGAGGGCCGATCACAGATACGCAGTATTTT. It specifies CASSEPVRVLAGGPITDTQYF.

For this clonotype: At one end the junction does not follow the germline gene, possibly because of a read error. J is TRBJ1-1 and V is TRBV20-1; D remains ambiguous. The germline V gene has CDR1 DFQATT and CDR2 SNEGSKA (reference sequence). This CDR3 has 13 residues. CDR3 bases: TGCAGTGCCAGAGGGCAGATGAACACTGAAGCTTTCTTT. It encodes CSARGQMNTEAFF.

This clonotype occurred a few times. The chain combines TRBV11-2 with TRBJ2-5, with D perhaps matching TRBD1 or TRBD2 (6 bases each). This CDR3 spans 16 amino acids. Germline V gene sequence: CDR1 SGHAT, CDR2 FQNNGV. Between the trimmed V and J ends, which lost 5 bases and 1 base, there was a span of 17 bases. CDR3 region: CASSPTGGTPQETQYF. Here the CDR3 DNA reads TGTGCCAGCAGCCCCACTGGAGGGACACCCCAAGAGACCCAGTACTTC.